What follows are 7 T cell receptor beta chains derived from one specimen sequenced in a study of T cells in women clearing cervical HPV infection. Produced via immunoSEQ multiplex PCR; TCRdb's table is partial and in-frame only. The data show roughly 20,000 clones, and the top ten clones hold about 3.3%. The sequencing sample was made of blood buffy coat. All receptors come from a woman aged 18 to 75 with a cervical HPV16 infection that either progressed to CIN3+ or cleared (not recorded which).

Comments on this clone: The sequenced fragment ends 3 residues before the CDR3 boundary, so the rest is inferred from the germline J gene. This chain joins TRBV2 and TRBJ1-2; D gene uncertain. Per germline, CDR1 SNHLY and CDR2 FYNNEI. This CDR3 spans 11 amino acids. Trimming took off 2 bases at V and 6 bases at J, with 4 bases between the two ends. The CDR3 bases that were read are TGTGCCAGCAGTGAACGGGATGGC. This translates into CASSERDG. The whole CDR3 protein is CASSERDGYTF.

This clone ranks as medium-sized in terms of frequency. Read coverage stops 3 residues before the CDR3 terminus; the germline J gene supplies the remainder. The V gene is TRBV2, the J gene TRBJ2-6; D is perhaps TRBD1 (6 bases). Trimming pared 4 bases from V and 9 bases from J, leaving 16 bases between. Germline assignment: CDR1 SNHLY and CDR2 FYNNEI. The CDR3 covers 15 residues. The CDR3 loop is CASSVRGHPDNVLTF. CDR3 bases read: TGTGCCAGCAGTGTCCGGGGACATCCGGACAACGTC.

As to this clone: The missing CDR3 end, 3 residues past where the read stops, is filled in from the germline J gene. J is TRBJ1-1 and V is TRBV9; D not certain. This CDR3 spans 12 amino acids. Germline loops: CDR1 SGDLS, CDR2 YYNGEE. Trimming stripped 3 bases from V and 1 base from J, with 4 bases between. This chain's CDR3 is CASSGRNTEAFF. The CDR3 bases that were read are TGTGCCAGCAGCGGCAGGAACACTGAA.

About this clone: The CDR3 end lies 3 residues beyond the end of the read and is filled in from the germline J gene. The chain joins TRBV19 to TRBJ2-7; TRBD1 might be the D (5 bases). V dropped 7 bases and J dropped 6 bases, with 13 bases sitting between them. The CDR3 is 12 amino acids. Germline-derived CDR1 and CDR2 are LNHDA and SQIVND (reference sequence). Partial CDR3 DNA: TGTGCCAGTACCCCGGGTGGGGCCGAG. Translated, it gives CASTPGGAE. The full CDR3 reads CASTPGGAEQYF. Based on the CDR3 plus reference TRBV19 and TRBJ2-7, the full variable domain is DGGITQSPKYLFRKEGQNVTLSCEQNLNHDAMYWYRQDPGQGLRLIYYSQIVNDFQKGDIAEGYSVSREKKESFPLTVTSAQKNPTAFYLCASTPGGAEQYFGPGTRLTVT.

About this clone itself: The read is 3 residues too short to cover the CDR3 end, so that end is filled in from the germline J gene. V usage is TRBV7-3 and J usage is TRBJ2-7, with 9 bases matching TRBD1. V was pared by 5 bases and J by 1 base, with 6 bases of the junction left unmatched. Germline V CDR1 and CDR2: SGHTA, FQGTGA. The CDR3 totals 15 residues. The sequenced CDR3 bases are TGTGCCAGCAGCCGAACAGGGGGCCCATCCTACGAG. The encoded protein is CASSRTGGPSYE. The whole CDR3 region reads CASSRTGGPSYEQYF.

In the case of this clone: The read comes to an end 3 residues before the CDR3 does, leaving the germline J gene to fill in the end. J is TRBJ1-2 and V is TRBV30; TRBD1 matches at 7 bases. This CDR3 is built from 14 residues. The J segment lost 4 bases and the V segment lost 4 bases, leaving 9 bases of the junction unmatched. Germline V gene data show CDR1 as GTSNPN and CDR2 as SVGIG (reference sequence). The chain's CDR3 is CAWNTRQGIYGYTF. The CDR3 DNA, read in part, is TGTGCCTGGAATACCCGACAGGGTATCTATGGC.

As regards this clone: The read is 3 residues too short to cover the CDR3 end, so that end is filled in from the germline J gene. V usage is TRBV5-1 and J usage is TRBJ1-5; 8 bases are shared with TRBD1. The ends lost 0 bases at V and 8 bases at J; junction bases unmatched: 10. The CDR3 extends over 16 amino acids. Per the germline V gene, CDR1 is SGHRS and CDR2 is YFSETQ. CDR3 DNA, as far as it was read: TGCGCCAGCAGCTTGGGTCTACAGGGGGAAGGGGAGCCC. It specifies CASSLGLQGEGEP. The entire CDR3 sequence reads CASSLGLQGEGEPQHF.